This record concerns one TCR beta chain sequence. The CDR3 contains 15 residues. V trimming: 0 bases; J trimming: 5 bases; junction bases outside the gene matches: 2. Germline V gene data show CDR1 as MNHEY and CDR2 as SVGAGI. These data are taken from a study of T cell responses to AZD1222 COVID-19 vaccine. The data were produced by immunoSEQ multiplex PCR, yet TCRdb's version contains in-frame clones alone and is incomplete. The sample shows 130,000 to 150,000 clones, roughly 88% of them seen only once. This sequence originates from an adult in good health. This specimen consisted of peripheral blood, obtained on day 0 of AZD1222 vaccination. The chain combines TRBV6-5 with TRBJ2-3; 10 bases map to TRBD2. The CDR3 DNA reads as TGTGCCAGCAGTTACTCCGGGACTAGCGTAGATACGCAGTATTTT. Translating gives CASSYSGTSVDTQYF.